This paragraph covers one TCR beta chain sequence. In this sample, this clonotype turned up many times. Which antigen it targets is not known. No clone much larger than this one lies a single base away; base qualities are absent. The record originates from a study of regulatory T cells in long-lasting Graves disease (dated by TCRdb to the early 2020s). Study-wide context: Newly diagnosed Graves' disease patients had taken antithyroid drugs for less than 3 months. A total of 35 or so samples were covered by TCR sequencing, comprising roughly 13 persistent and about 20 newly diagnosed Graves' disease patients. Persistent Graves' disease patients were compared with newly diagnosed Graves' disease patients by peripheral blood TCR sequencing and RNA sequencing. The study was registered as a clinical trial and conducted in China. What the study reported, not specific to this receptor: The small sample size was acknowledged by the authors as a limitation that may reduce accuracy. Patients with persistent disease shared more public clonotypes (roughly 2,900) than newly diagnosed patients did (roughly 970). TRBV28, TRBJ1-2 and TRBJ2-5 were preferentially used in persistent disease, while TRBV20-1 and TRBJ2-1 were favored in newly diagnosed disease. Peripheral blood alone was examined, since thyroid tissue, which constituted the primary lesion, could not be accessed. Persistent Graves' disease patients showed lower TCR Shannon entropy and fewer highly expanded clones than newly diagnosed patients, suggesting clonal expansion. Sequencing and analysis were restricted to the TCR beta chain.

The receptor library was made with multiplex PCR. Reads for this sample came from an Illumina HiSeq 4000. CDR3 regions were amplified by Arm-PCR with iRepertoire HTBI primers to construct TCR beta libraries. Before sequencing, the PCR products went through gel purification. The original pipeline was this. Across samples, around 58 TRBV and 13 to 15 TRBJ segments were identified and used for gene usage analysis of CDR3 amino acid clonotypes. COPE and FqMerger were used to merge filtered high-quality paired reads into contigs. BLAST was used to align contigs to the IMGT TRBV, TRBD and TRBJ reference genes, and CDR3 was defined following IMGT. Any clonotype with a frequency above 0.1% was classified as a highly expanded clone. Shannon entropy served as the measure of repertoire diversity, while the Gini coefficient captured V-J evenness. A clonotype was considered public if more than one individual shared it. TCRdb itself trimmed the public reads at Q25 with fastp, ran MiXCR and retained productive beta chains. Each CDR3 protein gets just one entry, which takes the most common genes and DNA from the rows behind it. The V and J calls follow TCRdb's processing rather than the paper's. This sample gives roughly 400,000 distinct CDR3 sequences in total; approximately 16% of them show up just once. About a quarter of the sample is taken by the ten largest.

After removal of 4 bases from V and 0 bases from J, the junction retains 3 bases not matched to a gene. The germline V gene (reference sequence) gives CDR1 as GTSNPN and CDR2 as SVGIG. Its CDR3 holds 13 amino acids, cysteine through phenylalanine. Just the 39-base CDR3 DNA is kept, in frame starting at base 1. This sample's time point label indicates: newly diagnosed GD, antithyroid drugs for less than 3 months. For both TCR sequencing and RNA sequencing, RNA was extracted from PBMCs in TRIzol. The diagnosis of Graves' disease was made according to American Thyroid Association guidelines. Patients for the study were recruited at an endocrinology department in Xi'an, China. Each patient gave 7 to 9.5 milliliters of peripheral blood, collected in an EDTA anticoagulant tube. Ficoll Paque Plus density gradient separation was used to isolate PBMCs, and no further T cell sorting was performed. RNA quality was checked with an Agilent 2100 Bioanalyzer and agarose gel, and concentration with a NanoDrop 2000.

These data were likewise used in another study, on T cells in Graves' hyperthyroidism and ophthalmopathy. As the second study states: Graves' hyperthyroidism was defined as stable when no progression to ophthalmopathy occurred over 18 months of follow-up. The hyperthyroidism patients were between 18 and 65 years old and newly diagnosed, with a disease duration of less than 2 months. The study excluded patients with uncontrolled infections, other autoimmune diseases, pregnancy or lactation. Clinical symptoms, serum thyroxine and TRAb, thyroid ultrasound, and orbital computed tomography formed the basis for the diagnoses. For the first round of RT-PCR on the TCR CDR3, the HTBI primer set was used together with the Qiagen OneStep RT-PCR kit. Most expanded thyroid clonotypes (frequency above 0.001) were also detected in blood, a finding suggesting that blood repertoires may reflect thyroid immune responses. A 13 V-J signature model separated ophthalmopathy from stable hyperthyroidism, with around 88% sensitivity and 81.08% specificity in cross-validation and 80%/75% in testing. During validation, the model predicted progression to ophthalmopathy a median of roughly 7.1 months ahead of onset, with approximately 70% sensitivity and more than 72% specificity. TCR V-J signatures able to tell the groups apart were searched for in a discovery cohort of 100 patients, of whom roughly 42 had Graves' ophthalmopathy and roughly 57 had stable Graves' hyperthyroidism. Prospective prediction of ophthalmopathy was tested in an independent validation cohort consisting of 18 hyperthyroidism patients and around 16 patients who later progressed to ophthalmopathy. For training and testing, the 110 or so patients in the discovery cohort were randomly divided in a 7:3 ratio. The study also compared thyroid tissue and blood T-cell repertoires from a handful of Graves' hyperthyroidism patients. Once sampling was done, hyperthyroidism patients were given methimazole at a starting dose of 30 mg daily, whereas ophthalmopathy patients were given high-dose intravenous methylprednisolone. A second multiplex PCR round built the libraries, followed by size selection and purification. Libraries were sequenced paired-end with 100 bp reads on an Illumina HiSeq2000. SOAPnuke was used to process the raw data, with reads discarded if the reads contained adapters or uncalled bases, had a mean Phred below 15, or lacked an exact constant-primer or identifier match. High-quality paired reads were merged using COPE v1.2.5, and each unique nucleotide sequence was defined as a clonotype. MiTCR v1.1 was used to align the clonotypes against IMGT TRBV, TRBD and TRBJ reference segments. Analysis was restricted to V-J combinations with a frequency above 0.0001, which covered roughly 99% of repertoires. A TCS score was defined as the ratio of F50 (clonal expansion) to E x V (chaos), with BLOSUM62-based TCRdist applied between CDR3 peptides within each V-J. Welch's t-statistics and random forest reduced around 550 V-J features to about 12, which were used in a naive Bayes classifier (R e1071). No statistical method was used to set the sample size in advance, and investigators knew the group allocation. The paper describes TCR Vbeta CDR3 sequencing of around 140 peripheral blood samples, made up of some 40 ophthalmopathy patients, approximately 76 hyperthyroidism patients and some 17 progressor patients.

The material was peripheral blood mononuclear cells (PBMCs), obtained at new diagnosis, from a patient treated with antithyroid drugs. This receptor was identified in a woman aged 18-35 years with Graves disease. Donor details come from another sample of the same person, matched by shared clones. This chain is built from TRBV30 and TRBJ2-7, with TRBD1 matching 7 junction bases. The DNA sequence is TGTGCCTGGAACAGGGGAAGCTCCTACGAGCAGTACTTC. This codes for CAWNRGSSYEQYF. Reference TRBV30 and TRBJ2-7 proteins supply the regions before and after the CDR3; the full variable domain is: SQTIHQWPATLVQPVGSPLSLECTVEGTSNPNLYWYRQAAGRGLQLLFYSVGIGQISSEVPQNLSASRPQDRQFILSSKKLLLSDSGFYLCAWNRGSSYEQYFGPGTRLTVT.